This TCR beta chain emerged from a study of blood T cell repertoires in COVID-19. V shed 5 bases and J shed 3 bases, with 11 bases lying between them. The CDR3 runs to 15 residues. CDR1 is MNHNY, CDR2 SVGAGI, per germline (reference sequence). Profiling relied on immunoSEQ multiplex PCR, and the TCRdb table lists in-frame clones only, not all of them. This table holds about 140,000 clones, over 75% found once. The specimen sequenced was peripheral blood. The origin of this receptor is a human donor in a cohort sampled during active COVID-19. The chain joins TRBV6-6 to TRBJ1-6; no definite D call. CDR3 coding DNA: TGTGCCAGCAGTCTGGAGGCCGTCTATAATTCACCCCTCCACTTT. Amino acids: CASSLEAVYNSPLHF.